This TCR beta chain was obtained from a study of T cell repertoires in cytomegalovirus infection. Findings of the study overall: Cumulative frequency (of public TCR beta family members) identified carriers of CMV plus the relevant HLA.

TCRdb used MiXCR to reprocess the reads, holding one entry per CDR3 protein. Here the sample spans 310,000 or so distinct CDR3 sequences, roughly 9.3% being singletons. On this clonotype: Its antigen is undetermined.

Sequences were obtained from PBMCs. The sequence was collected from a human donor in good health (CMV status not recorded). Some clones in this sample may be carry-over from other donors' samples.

CDR3 residues: CSVEDRGRETQYF. Written as DNA, the CDR3 is TGCAGCGTTGAAGACCGGGGCCGGGAGACCCAGTACTTC. This chain uses TRBV29-1 with TRBJ2-5, with D perhaps matching TRBD1 or TRBD2 (5 bases each). The CDR3 covers 13 residues. Germline assignment: CDR1 SQVTM and CDR2 ANQGSEA. V lost 0 bases, J lost 5 bases, and 10 bases lay in between.